The next 21 T cell receptor beta chains were all read from a single sample in a study of CD8 T cells in Susac syndrome. After extraction with the RNeasy kit, about 0.5 to 1 ug of the RNA was reverse transcribed using random hexamers. TCRdb independently ran MiXCR on the immunoSEQ multiplex PCR reads; one entry per CDR3 protein. Among about 70,000 distinct CDR3 sequences, nearly 96% were seen once, and the ten largest hold around 0.11%. The sample consisted of CD4+ T cells from PBMCs. The origin of the receptors is a human donor with multiple sclerosis.

V is TRBV13 and J is TRBJ2-7; D ambiguous. Trimming took off 5 bases at V and 3 bases at J, with 11 bases between the two ends. Germline values: CDR1 PRHDT, CDR2 FYEKMQ (reference sequence). This CDR3 has 13 amino acids. CDR3 region: CASSLRLYYEQYF. Here the CDR3 DNA reads TGTGCCAGCAGCCTACGACTCTACTACGAGCAGTACTTC.

The CDR3 reads CASSQYHNQAGELFF. CDR3 nucleotides: TGTGCCAGCAGCCAGTACCATAATCAAGCCGGGGAGCTGTTTTTT. The chain couples TRBV3-1 to TRBJ2-2; D call uncertain. The CDR3 loop spans 15 amino acids. Germline CDR1 LGHDT, CDR2 YNNKEL (reference sequence). Trimming removed 3 bases at V and 6 bases at J, with 14 bases between.

A word on this clonotype: One end of the junction fails to match germline, which may point to a read error. The chain uses TRBV7-7 and TRBJ2-5; D could derive from TRBD1 or TRBD2 (5 bases each). The CDR3 totals 14 residues. Germline V gene sequence: CDR1 SSHAT, CDR2 FNYEAQ (reference sequence). For the CDR3, the DNA is TGTGCTAGCAGCCAAACCGGGGCAGAAGAGACCCAGTACTTC. Its translation: CASSQTGAEETQYF.

This clonotype occurred once. The J gene is TRBJ2-7, the V gene TRBV20-1, with a tentative D call TRBD1 (7 bases). The CDR3 is 12 amino acids. Trimming removed 8 bases from V and 5 bases from J, with 16 bases in between. Per the germline V gene, CDR1 is DFQATT and CDR2 is SNEGSKA (reference sequence). The CDR3 loop is CSTGDRSHEQYF. CDR3 bases: TGCAGTACGGGGGACAGATCGCACGAGCAGTACTTC.

V and J are TRBV7-9 and TRBJ2-2; TRBD2 agrees at 7 bases. From germline, CDR1 is SEHNR and CDR2 FQNEAQ (reference sequence). V shed 5 bases and J 5 bases; nucleotides not matched to a gene: 8. The CDR3 extends over 15 amino acids. Here the CDR3 DNA reads TGTGCCAGCAGCCCACGGGGGGTTGAGACCGGGGAGCTGTTTTTT. Protein sequence: CASSPRGVETGELFF.

The J gene is TRBJ2-3, the V gene TRBV4-1; D is unresolved. CDR3 size: 13 residues. Looked up from germline, CDR1 is MGHRA and CDR2 is YSYEKL. V dropped 1 base and J dropped 3 bases, with 5 bases sitting between them. The CDR3 nucleotides read TGCGCCAGCAGCCAAGTTGTGACAGATACGCAGTATTTT. Translated: CASSQVVTDTQYF.

V and J are TRBV3-1 and TRBJ1-2; no reliable D call. From germline, CDR1 is LGHDT and CDR2 YNNKEL (reference sequence). Trimming cost V 4 bases and J 0 bases, with 3 bases left between them. The CDR3 extends over 12 amino acids. The DNA for the CDR3 is TGTGCCAGCAGCCCTACTAACTATGGCTACACCTTC. Its translation is CASSPTNYGYTF.

V and J are TRBV28 and TRBJ2-3; the D gene is possibly TRBD1 (6 bases). Germline V CDR1 and CDR2: MDHEN, SYDVKM. This CDR3 region has 16 residues. V was clipped by 5 bases and J by 4 bases, with 19 bases between them. In nucleotides, the CDR3 is TGTGCCAGCAGTCCCTCGGGACAAGGGCGATCAGATACGCAGTATTTT. Translated: CASSPSGQGRSDTQYF.

V is TRBV4-1 and J is TRBJ2-7; D is uncertain. CDR1 is MGHRA and CDR2 is YSYEKL in the germline V gene. The ends were cut back, 0 bases at V and 7 bases at J, with 19 bases in the middle. The CDR3 spans 16 residues. The DNA of the CDR3 is TGCGCCAGCAGCCAAGATCCAAGGGCCCTATTTGAGGAGCAGTACTTC. This codes for CASSQDPRALFEEQYF.

The gene calls are TRBV6-2 or TRBV6-3 and TRBJ2-7, with TRBD2 identical over 11 bases. The germline CDR1 and CDR2 sequences are MNHEY and SVGEGT. Germline trimming cut 6 bases from V and 2 bases from J; bases unmatched to any gene: 3. CDR3 length equals 14 residues. The CDR3 protein is CASSRSGGAYEQYF. Written as DNA, the CDR3 is TGTGCCAGCAGCCGTAGCGGGGGGGCCTACGAGCAGTACTTC.

This chain links TRBV5-1 with TRBJ1-4; tentatively, D is TRBD1 (5 bases). CDR1 and CDR2 (germline): SGHRS, YFSETQ. V was trimmed by 0 bases and J by 5 bases, leaving 11 bases between them. The CDR3 extends over 15 amino acids. As DNA, the CDR3 is TGCGCCAGCAGCTTGGGGTCAGGGCCAAATGAAAAACTGTTTTTT. Protein sequence: CASSLGSGPNEKLFF.

The chain is built from TRBV7-9 and TRBJ1-2; D is unclear. Germline values: CDR1 SEHNR, CDR2 FQNEAQ (reference sequence). This CDR3 is built from 13 residues. V gave up 3 bases and J gave up 2 bases, with 7 bases separating them. CDR3 sequence (DNA): TGTGCCAGCAGCTTGGCGAGAAACTATGGCTACACCTTC. Its translation is CASSLARNYGYTF. The entire variable domain, with the rest obtained from reference TRBV7-9 and TRBJ1-2, is as follows: DTGVSQNPRHKITKRGQNVTFRCDPISEHNRLYWYRQTLGQGPEFLTYFQNEAQLEKSRLLSDRFSAERPKGSFSTLEIQRTEQGDSAMYLCASSLARNYGYTFGSGTRLTVV.

This chain joins TRBV12-3 or TRBV12-4 and TRBJ2-7; tentative D call: TRBD2 (5 bases). There are 14 residues in the CDR3. Deletions cut 5 bases from V and 6 bases from J, with 17 bases between. Here the CDR3 reads CASSGWSGYSEQYF. The CDR3 DNA is TGTGCCAGCAGTGGGTGGTCGGGGTATAGCGAGCAGTACTTC.

V is TRBV30 and J is TRBJ1-2; D remains ambiguous. V lost 4 bases, J lost 3 bases, and 9 bases lay in between. The germline V gene has CDR1 GTSNPN and CDR2 SVGIG (reference sequence). The CDR3 loop spans 12 amino acids. The CDR3 is CAWMKGDYGYTF. The CDR3 nucleotides read TGTGCCTGGATGAAGGGAGACTATGGCTACACCTTC.

The rearrangement links TRBV3-1 to TRBJ1-2, with TRBD1 matching over 8 bases. Trimming at V came to 4 bases and at J to 7 bases, leaving 5 bases not matched to a gene. Germline V CDR1 and CDR2: LGHDT, YNNKEL (reference sequence). This CDR3 region has 13 residues. The CDR3 reads CASSPDRAGGYTF. The CDR3, as DNA: TGTGCCAGCAGCCCGGACAGGGCGGGTGGCTACACCTTC.

V usage is TRBV20-1 and J usage is TRBJ2-5, with TRBD2 identical over 7 bases. Germline trimming cut 4 bases from V and 2 bases from J; bases unmatched to any gene: 10. Germline-derived CDR1 and CDR2 are DFQATT and SNEGSKA (reference sequence). The CDR3 is 15 amino acids. CDR3 nucleotides: TGCAGTGCTACCAGGAGGCTAGCGGCTCAAGAGACCCAGTACTTC. Translated, it gives CSATRRLAAQETQYF.

V usage is TRBV27 and J usage is TRBJ1-6, with 9 bases matching TRBD1. J lost 3 bases, V lost 5 bases, and 2 bases had no gene match. The CDR3 is 15 residues long. Germline lookup yields CDR1 MNHEY and CDR2 SMNVEV (reference sequence). The CDR3 here is CASSKTGGYNSPLHF. In DNA form, the CDR3 reads TGTGCCAGCAGTAAGACAGGGGGCTATAATTCACCCCTCCACTTT.

The rearrangement joins TRBV6-2 or TRBV6-3 to TRBJ2-7, with TRBD1 matching 7 bases. Germline CDR1 is MNHEY and CDR2 is SVGEGT. This CDR3 spans 15 amino acids. V gave up 5 bases and J gave up 1 base; unmatched junction bases: 8. CDR3 bases: TGTGCCAGCAGTACCCCCGGGACAGCATCCTACGAGCAGTACTTC. Translating it yields CASSTPGTASYEQYF.

This rearrangement joins TRBV27 to TRBJ2-7, with D perhaps TRBD1 (6 bases). The V gene's germline CDR1 is MNHEY and CDR2 SMNVEV (reference sequence). CDR3 size: 14 residues. Trimming left V 4 bases short and J 0 bases short, with 10 bases between. CDR3 loop: CASSSEDSSYEQYF. The CDR3 DNA reads as TGTGCCAGCAGTTCAGAGGACAGCTCCTACGAGCAGTACTTC.

The chain recombines TRBV19 with TRBJ2-1; 7 positions match TRBD2. The CDR3 covers 15 residues. Per germline, CDR1 LNHDA and CDR2 SQIVND (reference sequence). J gave up 3 bases and V 6 bases, and 8 bases lay outside the gene matches. For the CDR3, the DNA is TGTGCCAGTAGCCACAGGCGGGGGTTCTACAATGAGCAGTTCTTC. It translates to CASSHRRGFYNEQFF.

The chain has TRBV3-1 and TRBJ2-5; 12 bases are a match to TRBD2. Trimming at V came to 4 bases and at J to 3 bases, leaving 6 bases not matched to a gene. Germline CDR1 is LGHDT and CDR2 is YNNKEL (reference sequence). The CDR3 runs to 16 residues. This CDR3 reads CASSLRTSGAKETQYF. The CDR3, as DNA: TGTGCCAGCAGCCTGAGGACTAGCGGGGCCAAAGAGACCCAGTACTTC.